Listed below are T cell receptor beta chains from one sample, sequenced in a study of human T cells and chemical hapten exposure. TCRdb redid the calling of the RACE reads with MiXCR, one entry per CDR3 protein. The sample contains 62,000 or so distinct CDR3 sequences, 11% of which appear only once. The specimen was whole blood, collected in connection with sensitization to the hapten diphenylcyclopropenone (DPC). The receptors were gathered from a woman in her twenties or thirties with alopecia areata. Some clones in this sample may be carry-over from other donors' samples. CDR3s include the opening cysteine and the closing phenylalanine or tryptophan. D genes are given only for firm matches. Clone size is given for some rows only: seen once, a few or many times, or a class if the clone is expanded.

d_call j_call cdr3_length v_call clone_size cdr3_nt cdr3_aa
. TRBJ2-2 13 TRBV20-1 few TGCAGTGCTCCCGAACGGAGTACCGGGGAGCTGTTTTTT CSAPERSTGELFF
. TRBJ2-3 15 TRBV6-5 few TGTGCCAGCAGTTTAGGACGGGGGACGACAGATACGCAGTATTTT CASSLGRGTTDTQYF
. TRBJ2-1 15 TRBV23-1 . TGCGCCAGCAGCCATGGGGGAGGCTCCTACAATGAGCAGTTCTTC CASSHGGGSYNEQFF
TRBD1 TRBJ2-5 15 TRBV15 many TGTGCCACCAGCACCGGACAGGGTGAAATCGAGACCCAGTACTTC CATSTGQGEIETQYF
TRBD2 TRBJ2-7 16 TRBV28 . TGTGCCAGCAGCACCGCGGCGGGGGGAAACTCCTACGAGCAGTACTTC CASSTAAGGNSYEQYF
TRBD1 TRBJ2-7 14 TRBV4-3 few TGCGCCAGCAGCCAAGTGACAGGGCCCTACGAGCAGTACTTC CASSQVTGPYEQYF
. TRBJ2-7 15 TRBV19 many TGTGCCAGTAGCCCCTCCGGGCGGGCTTCGGGTGAGCAGTACTTC CASSPSGRASGEQYF
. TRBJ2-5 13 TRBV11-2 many TGTGCCAGCAGCAACGGGAACCAAGAGACCCAGTACTTC CASSNGNQETQYF
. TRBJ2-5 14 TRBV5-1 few TGCGCCAGCAGCGGCGGGACCTACCAAGAGACCCAGTACTTC CASSGGTYQETQYF
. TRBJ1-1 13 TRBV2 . TGTGCCAGCATTGGGACGGCTAACACTGAAGCTTTCTTT CASIGTANTEAFF
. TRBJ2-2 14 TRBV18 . TGTGTCAGCTCACCACCGGGGAGTACCGGGGAGCTGTTTTTT CVSSPPGSTGELFF
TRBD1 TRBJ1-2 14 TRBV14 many TGTGCCAGCAGCCAAGAAACCTGGACAGGAGGCTACACCTTC CASSQETWTGGYTF
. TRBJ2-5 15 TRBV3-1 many TGTGCCAGCAGCCAAGACCCTAGTTGGCGAGAGACCCAGTACTTC CASSQDPSWRETQYF
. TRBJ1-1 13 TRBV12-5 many TGTGCTAGTGAAAACTTCTCGAACACTGAAGCTTTCTTT CASENFSNTEAFF
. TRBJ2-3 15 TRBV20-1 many TGCAGTGCTAGAAGGTCGGGGACCTTCACAGATACGCAGTATTTT CSARRSGTFTDTQYF
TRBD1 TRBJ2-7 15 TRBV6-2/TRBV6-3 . TGTGCCAGCAGAAGCAGGGGGCACAGCTCCTACGAGCAGTACTTC CASRSRGHSSYEQYF
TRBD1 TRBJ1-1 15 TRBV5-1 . TGCGCCAGCAGCTTGGCCGTACAGGGGACCACTGAAGCTTTCTTT CASSLAVQGTTEAFF
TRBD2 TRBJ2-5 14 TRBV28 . TGTGCCAGCAGTTTAGCGGGGGGGCGCAAGACCCAGTACTTC CASSLAGGRKTQYF
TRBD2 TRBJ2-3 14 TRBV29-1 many TGCAGCGTGAGCGGGAGGTCAGCCACAGATACGCAGTATTTT CSVSGRSATDTQYF
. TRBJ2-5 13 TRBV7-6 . TGTGCCAGCAGCTTAGGATCCCAAGAGACCCAGTACTTC CASSLGSQETQYF
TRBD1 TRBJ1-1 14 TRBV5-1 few TGCGCCAGCAGCGAGACAGGGGCGAGCACTGAAGCTTTCTTT CASSETGASTEAFF
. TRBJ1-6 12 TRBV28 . TGTGCCAGCAGTTTGCCACAGTCACCCCTCCACTTT CASSLPQSPLHF
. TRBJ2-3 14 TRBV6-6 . TGTGCCAGCAGGGACAGTCTTAGCACAGATACGCAGTATTTT CASRDSLSTDTQYF
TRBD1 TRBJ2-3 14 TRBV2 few TGTGCCAGCAGTGCTCAGGGGGCGACAGATACGCAGTATTTT CASSAQGATDTQYF
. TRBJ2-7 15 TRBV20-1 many TGCAGTGCTAGAGATTTCAGCAGGGGGACTTACGAGCAGTACTTC CSARDFSRGTYEQYF
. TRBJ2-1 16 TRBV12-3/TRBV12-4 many TGTGCCAGCAGCCGCGGGACTGGAAGCTCCTACAATGAGCAGTTCTTC CASSRGTGSSYNEQFF
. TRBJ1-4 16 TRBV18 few TGTGCCAGCTCACCTGCGTGGGAGAAGTTAAATGAAAAACTGTTTTTT CASSPAWEKLNEKLFF
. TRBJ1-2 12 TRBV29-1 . TGCAGCGACTATAACACCAACTATGGCTACACCTTC CSDYNTNYGYTF
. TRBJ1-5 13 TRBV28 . TGTGCCAGCACCCCATATCGTAATCAGCCCCAGCATTTT CASTPYRNQPQHF
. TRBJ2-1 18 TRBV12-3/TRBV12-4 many TGTGCCAGCAGTTTCGACTTCCGGACACGGGCCATATACAATGAGCAGTTCTTC CASSFDFRTRAIYNEQFF
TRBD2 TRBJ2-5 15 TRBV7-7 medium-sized TGTGCTAGCAGCTTAGAAGTTGCGGGGGATGAGACCCAGTACTTC CASSLEVAGDETQYF
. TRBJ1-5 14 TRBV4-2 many TGTGCCAGCAGCCAAGATTCCGGCAATCAGCCCCAGCATTTT CASSQDSGNQPQHF
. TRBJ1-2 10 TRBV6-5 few TGTGCCACCTACAACTATGGCTACACCTTC CATYNYGYTF
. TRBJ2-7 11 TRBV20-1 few TGCAGTGGAATGACAGGCAGCGAGCAGTACTTC CSGMTGSEQYF
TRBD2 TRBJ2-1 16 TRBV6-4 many TGTGCCAGCAGTCCCAGGACTAGCGGGGATTACAATGAGCAGTTCTTC CASSPRTSGDYNEQFF
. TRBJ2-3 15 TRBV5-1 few TGCGCCAGTGGGCCAACGGGGACTAGCACAGATACGCAGTATTTT CASGPTGTSTDTQYF
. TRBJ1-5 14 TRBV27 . TGTGCCAGCTCCCTTTTTGGTAGCAATCAGCCCCAGCATTTT CASSLFGSNQPQHF
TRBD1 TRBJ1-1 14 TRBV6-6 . TGTGCCAGCAGAGCTCCGGGACAGGGGACTGAAGCTTTCTTT CASRAPGQGTEAFF
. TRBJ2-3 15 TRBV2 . TGTGCCAGCAGTGTCGACATGGCTAGTGCAGATACGCAGTATTTT CASSVDMASADTQYF
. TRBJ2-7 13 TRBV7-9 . TGTGCCAGCAGCTTAGAGGCACCCTACGAGCAGTACTTC CASSLEAPYEQYF
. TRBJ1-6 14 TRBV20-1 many TGCAGTGCCGGAGGACAGACGTATAATTCACCCCTCCACTTT CSAGGQTYNSPLHF
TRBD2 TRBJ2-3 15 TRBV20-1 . TGCAGTGCCCGACCGGGACTAGGATACACAGATACGCAGTATTTT CSARPGLGYTDTQYF
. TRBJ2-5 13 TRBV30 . TGTGCCTCCGCCTTCAGGGTAAAGGAGACCCAGTACTTC CASAFRVKETQYF
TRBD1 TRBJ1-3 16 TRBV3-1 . TGTGCCAGCAGCCACGGGACAGGAGTATCTGGAAACACCATATATTTT CASSHGTGVSGNTIYF
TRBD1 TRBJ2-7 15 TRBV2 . TGTGCCAGCACCCAGGGACAGGGAAGTCCCTACGAGCAGTACTTC CASTQGQGSPYEQYF
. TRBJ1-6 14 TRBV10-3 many TGTGCCATCAGGACCGGGACCTTAAATTCACCCCTCCACTTT CAIRTGTLNSPLHF
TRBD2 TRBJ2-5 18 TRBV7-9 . TGTGCCAGCAGCACCGGTCGGCTAGCGGGGGGTTACCAAGAGACCCAGTACTTC CASSTGRLAGGYQETQYF
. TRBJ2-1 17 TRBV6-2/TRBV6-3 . TGTGCCAGCAGAAAACCGGGACTCCCCTACTCCTACAATGAGCAGTTCTTC CASRKPGLPYSYNEQFF
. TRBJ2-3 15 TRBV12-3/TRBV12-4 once TGTGCCAGCAGTTTCCGAAGGGGCGTGACAGATACGCAGTATTTT CASSFRRGVTDTQYF
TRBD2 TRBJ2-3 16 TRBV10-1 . TGCGCCAGCAGTAATAAGGGACTAGGTATTGGAGATACGCAGTATTTT CASSNKGLGIGDTQYF
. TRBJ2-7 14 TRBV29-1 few TGCAGCGCCCCGACAGGACGGATTTCCTACGAGCAGTACTTC CSAPTGRISYEQYF
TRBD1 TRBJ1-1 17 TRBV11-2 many TGTGCCAGCAGCCGCTGGCCCGGGGACCGGACAGGGTCTGAAGCTTTCTTT CASSRWPGDRTGSEAFF
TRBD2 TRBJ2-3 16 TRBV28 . TGTGCCAGCAGTTTACTGGCGGGAGGACTCACAGATACGCAGTATTTT CASSLLAGGLTDTQYF
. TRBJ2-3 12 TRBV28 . TGTGCCAGCTTGAGTGGGGAAAATACGCAGTATTTT CASLSGENTQYF
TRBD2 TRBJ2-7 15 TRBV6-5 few TGTGCCAGCAGCCTGACTAGCGGGTGGTCCTACGAGCAGTACTTC CASSLTSGWSYEQYF